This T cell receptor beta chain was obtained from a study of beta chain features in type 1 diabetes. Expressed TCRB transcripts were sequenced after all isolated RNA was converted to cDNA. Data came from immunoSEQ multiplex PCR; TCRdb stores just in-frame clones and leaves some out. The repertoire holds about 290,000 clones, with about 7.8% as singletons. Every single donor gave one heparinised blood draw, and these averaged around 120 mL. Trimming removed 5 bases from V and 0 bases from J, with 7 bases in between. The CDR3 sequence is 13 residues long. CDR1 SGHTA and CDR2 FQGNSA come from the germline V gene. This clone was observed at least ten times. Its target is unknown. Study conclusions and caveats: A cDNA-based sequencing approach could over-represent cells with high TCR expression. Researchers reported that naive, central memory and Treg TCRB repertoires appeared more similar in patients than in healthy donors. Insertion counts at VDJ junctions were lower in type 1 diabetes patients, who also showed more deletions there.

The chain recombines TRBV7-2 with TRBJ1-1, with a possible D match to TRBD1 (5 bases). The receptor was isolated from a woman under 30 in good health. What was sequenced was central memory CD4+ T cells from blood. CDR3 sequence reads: CASSMTVNTEAFF. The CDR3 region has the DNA TGTGCCAGCAGCATGACAGTGAACACTGAAGCTTTCTTT.